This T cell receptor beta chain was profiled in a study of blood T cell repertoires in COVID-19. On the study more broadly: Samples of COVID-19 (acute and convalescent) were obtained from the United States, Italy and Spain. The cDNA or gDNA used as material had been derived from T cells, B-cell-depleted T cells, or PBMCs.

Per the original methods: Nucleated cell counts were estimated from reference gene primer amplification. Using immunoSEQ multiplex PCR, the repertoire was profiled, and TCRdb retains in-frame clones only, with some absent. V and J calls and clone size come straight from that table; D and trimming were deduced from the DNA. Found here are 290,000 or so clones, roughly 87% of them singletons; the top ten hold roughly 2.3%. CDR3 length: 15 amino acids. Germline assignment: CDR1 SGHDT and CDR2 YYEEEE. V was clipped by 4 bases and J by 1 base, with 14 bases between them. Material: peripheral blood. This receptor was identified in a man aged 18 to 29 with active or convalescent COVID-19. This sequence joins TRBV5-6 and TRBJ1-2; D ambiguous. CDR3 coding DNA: TGTGCCAGCAGCCCTACAGAGATGGGTAACTATGGCTACACCTTC. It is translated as CASSPTEMGNYGYTF. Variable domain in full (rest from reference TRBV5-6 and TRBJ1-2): DAGVTQSPTHLIKTRGQQVTLRCSPKSGHDTVSWYQQALGQGPQFIFQYYEEEERQRGNFPDRFSGHQFPNYSSELNVNALLLGDSALYLCASSPTEMGNYGYTFGSGTRLTVV.